The 28 T cell receptor beta chains presented below share a single source sample, sequenced in a study of cytomegalovirus exposure and HLA in healthy donors. Generated by immunoSEQ multiplex PCR, the TCRdb table keeps only in-frame clones and is missing some. The table lists more than 90,000 clones, about 88% of them singletons, with approximately 4.5% in the top ten. The sequenced sample consisted of PBMCs. The receptors originated from a man aged 18 to 29 in good health and CMV-seropositive.

The chain combines TRBV4-1 with TRBJ2-5; D might be TRBD2 (6 bases). The germline V gene encodes CDR1 MGHRA and CDR2 YSYEKL. V lost 0 bases and J lost 4, with 15 bases in between. The CDR3 runs to 16 residues. CDR3 protein: CASSQEGLAGRETQYF. The CDR3 nucleotides read TGCGCCAGCAGCCAAGAAGGTTTGGCGGGGAGAGAGACCCAGTACTTC.

The chain has TRBV7-2 and TRBJ1-1; possible D gene TRBD1, 6 bases. In germline, CDR1 is SGHTA, CDR2 FQGNSA. Deletions cut 2 bases from V and 1 base from J, with 8 bases between. The CDR3 extends over 14 amino acids. The CDR3 DNA is TGTGCCAGCAGCTTATCAGGGGCGAACACTGAAGCTTTCTTT. Residues: CASSLSGANTEAFF.

The rearrangement uses TRBV11-2 and TRBJ1-1, with D perhaps matching TRBD1 (6 bases). Germline CDR1 and CDR2: SGHAT and FQNNGV. Trimming removed 1 base from V and 2 bases from J, with 8 bases in between. CDR3 length: 14 amino acids. CDR3 loop: CASSLGQANTEAFF. As DNA, the CDR3 is TGTGCCAGCAGCTTAGGACAGGCCAACACTGAAGCTTTCTTT.

The rearrangement uses TRBV2 and TRBJ2-5; 8 bases agree with TRBD1. The CDR3 loop spans 15 amino acids. Unmatched junction bases numbered 11, after V lost 4 bases and J lost 7 bases. Germline assignment: CDR1 SNHLY and CDR2 FYNNEI. The CDR3 protein is CASSGGTGGFGTQYF. DNA for the CDR3: TGTGCCAGCAGTGGGGGGACAGGAGGCTTCGGGACCCAGTACTTC. Full variable domain (remainder filled in from reference TRBV2 and TRBJ2-5): EPEVTQTPSHQVTQMGQEVILRCVPISNHLYFYWYRQILGQKVEFLVSFYNNEISEKSEIFDDQFSVERPDGSNFTLKIRSTKLEDSAMYFCASSGGTGGFGTQYFGPGTRLLVL.

The rearrangement joins TRBV9 to TRBJ1-1; 9 bases map to TRBD1. Germline trimming cut 4 bases from V and 0 bases from J; bases unmatched to any gene: 7. Germline CDR1 and CDR2: SGDLS and YYNGEE. CDR3 length equals 16 residues. DNA of the CDR3: TGTGCCAGCAGCCCCCGACAGGGGGGGTTGAACACTGAAGCTTTCTTT. Protein: CASSPRQGGLNTEAFF.

The rearrangement links TRBV28 to TRBJ2-3; possibly TRBD2 for D (7 bases). The CDR3 totals 15 residues. Germline V lookup: CDR1 MDHEN, CDR2 SYDVKM. With 2 bases removed from V and 4 bases from J, the gap between germline ends came to 13 bases. The CDR3 is CASSLGSGGPDTQYF. The CDR3 DNA reads as TGTGCCAGCAGTTTAGGGTCGGGGGGCCCAGATACGCAGTATTTT.

CDR3 loop: CASSFDPRRGAYTF. The CDR3 nucleotides read TGTGCCAGCAGCTTTGATCCTAGACGGGGGGCCTACACCTTC. The genes are TRBV7-9 and TRBJ1-2, with a weak D call TRBD1 (6 bases). The CDR3 is made up of 14 amino acids. Germline V gives CDR1 SEHNR, CDR2 FQNEAQ (reference sequence). V gave up 3 bases and J gave up 10 bases, with 18 bases separating them.

The chain combines TRBV10-3 with TRBJ2-1, with 11 bases that match TRBD1. The CDR3 has 15 residues. Germline values: CDR1 ENHRY, CDR2 SYGVKD. The ends lost 0 bases at V and 10 bases at J; junction bases unmatched: 5. The CDR3 region has the DNA TGTGCCATCAGTGAGTCCGGGACAGGGGGTCGGGAGCAGTTCTTC. Its translation: CAISESGTGGREQFF.

The rearrangement uses TRBV29-1 and TRBJ2-3; 9 positions match TRBD2. CDR3 size: 15 residues. CDR1 is SQVTM and CDR2 is ANQGSEA in the germline V gene. V shed 0 bases and J 5 bases; nucleotides not matched to a gene: 6. CDR3 sequence reads: CSVEDERGVRDTQYF. For the CDR3, the DNA is TGCAGCGTTGAAGACGAGCGGGGGGTGAGAGATACGCAGTATTTT.

V usage is TRBV15 and J usage is TRBJ2-5; D remains unclear. This CDR3 has 13 residues. Germline V CDR1 and CDR2: LNHNV, YYDKDF (reference sequence). Between the trimmed V and J ends, which lost 6 bases and 0 bases, there was a span of 8 bases. In DNA, the CDR3 is TGTGCCACCAGGGTCGGTTACCAAGAGACCCAGTACTTC. Its protein is CATRVGYQETQYF.

The chain has TRBV15 and TRBJ1-2; possible D gene TRBD1, 5 bases. V was shortened by 4 bases and J by 2 bases, with 8 bases between the two germline ends. This CDR3 contains 13 residues. CDR1 and CDR2 from the germline V gene are LNHNV and YYDKDF (reference sequence). This chain's CDR3 is CATSNSGNYGYTF. The CDR3 DNA is TGTGCCACCAGCAATTCAGGGAACTATGGCTACACCTTC. Combining the CDR3 with reference TRBV15 and TRBJ1-2 gives the whole variable domain DAMVIQNPRYQVTQFGKPVTLSCSQTLNHNVMYWYQQKSSQAPKLLFHYYDKDFNNEADTPDNFQSRRPNTSFCFLDIRSPGLGDTAMYLCATSNSGNYGYTFGSGTRLTVV.

The genes are TRBV2 and TRBJ1-1, with D perhaps matching TRBD1 (5 bases). The V gene lost 2 bases and the J gene lost 5 bases, with 12 bases spanning the gap. CDR3 length: 14 amino acids. Looked up from germline, CDR1 is SNHLY and CDR2 is FYNNEI. The CDR3 region is CASSEQGGWTEAFF. In DNA, the CDR3 is TGTGCCAGCAGTGAACAGGGCGGTTGGACTGAAGCTTTCTTT.

This clone was counted a few times. This chain joins TRBV6-1 and TRBJ2-1; 9 bases are a match to TRBD1. The CDR3 extends over 15 amino acids. Losses at the gene ends were 6 bases for V and 5 bases for J; bases not matched to a gene: 8. Germline CDR1 and CDR2: MNHNS and SASEGT. CDR3 coding DNA: TGTGCCAGCAGGCTCACCGGGACAGGGCACAATGAGCAGTTCTTC. Its protein is CASRLTGTGHNEQFF.

The chain couples TRBV13 to TRBJ1-6, with unresolved D. Trimming took off 0 bases at V and 8 bases at J, with 8 bases between the two ends. This CDR3 spans 14 amino acids. The germline CDR1 and CDR2 sequences are PRHDT and FYEKMQ (reference sequence). This chain's CDR3 is CASSLGRRDSPLHF. DNA of the CDR3: TGTGCCAGCAGCTTAGGTCGGAGGGATTCACCCCTCCACTTT.

The rearrangement links TRBV28 to TRBJ1-5, with D possibly being TRBD1 (5 bases). Deletions cut 11 bases from V and 2 bases from J, with 19 bases between. CDR1 is MDHEN and CDR2 is SYDVKM in the germline V gene. This CDR3 has 15 amino acids. CDR3 bases: TGTGCCGGCAAACCAGGGTCAATGCGCAATCAGCCCCAGCATTTT. Translating gives CAGKPGSMRNQPQHF. Variable domain in full (rest from reference TRBV28 and TRBJ1-5): DVKVTQSSRYLVKRTGEKVFLECVQDMDHENMFWYRQDPGLGLRLIYFSYDVKMKEKGDIPEGYSVSREKKERFSLILESASTNQTSMYLCAGKPGSMRNQPQHFGDGTRLSIL.

The chain combines TRBV19 with TRBJ1-4, with D possibly TRBD1 on 5 matching bases. The CDR3 is 15 amino acids. Germline CDR1 reads LNHDA; CDR2 reads SQIVND (reference sequence). The V end lost 1 base, the J end lost 5 bases, and 11 bases lay between the germline ends. As DNA, the CDR3 is TGTGCCAGTAGTATAGGGGGCAGCGAGAATGAAAAACTGTTTTTT. This gives the protein CASSIGGSENEKLFF.

This chain uses TRBV5-1 with TRBJ1-1; 7 bases agree with TRBD1. After removal of 7 bases from V and 4 bases from J, the junction contained 10 bases not matched to a gene. CDR1 and CDR2 from the germline V gene are SGHRS and YFSETQ. This CDR3 has 14 amino acids. The CDR3 bases are TGCGCCAGCTCAGGGGGGATCCCCGTCACTGAAGCTTTCTTT. Translation: CASSGGIPVTEAFF.

This chain uses TRBV6-5 with TRBJ1-2; a possible D gene is TRBD1 (5 bases). CDR3 length: 14 residues. In germline, CDR1 is MNHEY, CDR2 SVGAGI. Trimming took 0 bases from V and 7 from J, leaving 12 bases between them. DNA of the CDR3: TGTGCCAGCAGTTACTCTAGGACAACCGGTGGCTACACCTTC. It encodes CASSYSRTTGGYTF.

This clone was detected only a few times. The chain employs TRBV14 and TRBJ1-6; 9 bases are shared with TRBD1. Trimming at V came to 2 bases and at J to 9 bases, leaving 5 bases not matched to a gene. Looked up from germline, CDR1 is SGHDN and CDR2 is FVKESK. The CDR3 runs 15 residues. The chain's CDR3 is CASSQLTGGTSPLHF. Written as DNA, the CDR3 is TGTGCCAGCAGCCAACTGACAGGGGGAACTTCACCCCTCCACTTT.

V usage is TRBV7-8 and J usage is TRBJ2-6; D ambiguous. The germline V gene has CDR1 SGHVS and CDR2 FQNEAQ. Between the trimmed V and J ends, which lost 4 bases and 2 bases, there was a span of 6 bases. The CDR3 covers 14 residues. CDR3 sequence (DNA): TGTGCCAGCAGCTCCCAGGCTGGGGCCAACGTCCTGACTTTC. Its protein is CASSSQAGANVLTF.

The genes are TRBV6-1 and TRBJ1-5; perhaps TRBD1 as D (5 bases). CDR3 length: 15 residues. V shed 5 bases and J shed 4 bases, with 15 bases lying between them. Germline V lookup: CDR1 MNHNS, CDR2 SASEGT. CDR3: CASSPITTGNQPQHF. CDR3 DNA sequence: TGTGCCAGCAGTCCTATAACAACAGGTAATCAGCCCCAGCATTTT.

CDR3 protein: CASSSRGQGNSPLHF. The CDR3 region has the DNA TGTGCCAGCAGCTCGAGGGGACAGGGTAATTCACCCCTCCACTTT. J is TRBJ1-6 and V is TRBV7-9; 9 positions match TRBD1. CDR3 size: 15 residues. With V trimmed by 4 bases and J by 6 bases, 4 bases remained unmatched. In germline, CDR1 is SEHNR, CDR2 FQNEAQ (reference sequence).

The chain joins TRBV18 to TRBJ1-4, with D possibly matching TRBD1 (6 bases). The CDR3 totals 16 residues. Per germline, CDR1 KGHSH and CDR2 LQKENI. The V end was cut by 3 bases, the J end by 6 bases, with 17 bases between. The DNA for the CDR3 is TGTGCCAGCTCACCCGGACAGTTTGGGAGTGATGAAAAACTGTTTTTT. This codes for CASSPGQFGSDEKLFF.

The rearrangement joins TRBV4-2 to TRBJ2-1; 9 bases fit TRBD2. The germline CDR1 and CDR2 sequences are LGHNA and YNFKEQ. With 0 bases clipped from V and 5 bases from J, the junction kept 5 bases outside the gene matches. This CDR3 has 16 residues. CDR3 nucleotides: TGTGCCAGCAGCCAAGATCGCGGGGGGGGGCACAATGAGCAGTTCTTC. Amino acids: CASSQDRGGGHNEQFF.

The genes are TRBV5-4 and TRBJ1-1, with TRBD1 matching 7 bases. CDR1 SGHNT and CDR2 YYREEE come from the germline V gene (reference sequence). The trim removed 3 bases at V and 5 bases at J, leaving 13 bases unmatched. The CDR3 runs 16 residues. Written as DNA, the CDR3 is TGTGCCAGCAGCTGGAAAGGTGAGGGGGCTGGGACTGAAGCTTTCTTT. It specifies CASSWKGEGAGTEAFF.

This chain links TRBV28 with TRBJ1-2, with 12 bases identical to TRBD1. The CDR3 consists of 14 residues. CDR1 MDHEN and CDR2 SYDVKM come from the germline V gene. With V trimmed by 7 bases and J by 4 bases, 4 bases remained unmatched. The CDR3 spells CASTGDRGLYGYTF. CDR3 bases: TGTGCCAGCACAGGGGACAGGGGGCTCTATGGCTACACCTTC.

The chain joins TRBV2 to TRBJ2-3; 9 bases map to TRBD2. CDR3 length: 16 amino acids. Germline V CDR1 and CDR2: SNHLY, FYNNEI. J was trimmed by 2 bases and V by 7 bases; bases with no gene match: 10. The CDR3 protein is CASTLGTSKPTDTQYF. CDR3 in DNA: TGTGCCAGCACCCTGGGGACTAGCAAACCCACAGATACGCAGTATTTT. Full variable domain (remainder filled in from reference TRBV2 and TRBJ2-3): EPEVTQTPSHQVTQMGQEVILRCVPISNHLYFYWYRQILGQKVEFLVSFYNNEISEKSEIFDDQFSVERPDGSNFTLKIRSTKLEDSAMYFCASTLGTSKPTDTQYFGPGTRLTVL.

The V call is TRBV7-6, the J call TRBJ1-1; D may be TRBD1 (5 bases). Germline assignment: CDR1 SGHVS and CDR2 FNYEAQ. Trimming pared 5 bases from V and 7 bases from J, leaving 14 bases between. The CDR3 extends over 13 amino acids. The CDR3 is CASSGGEHGEAFF. CDR3 DNA sequence: TGTGCCAGCAGCGGAGGGGAACATGGTGAAGCTTTCTTT.